What follows are 21 T cell receptor beta chains derived from one specimen sequenced in a study of CD8+ T cells in alopecia areata. Extraction of RNA preceded its reverse transcription into cDNA, which served as the sequencing template. Clones were sequenced by immunoSEQ multiplex PCR, and TCRdb holds only the in-frame ones, with some missing. The sample holds 10,000 or so clones, roughly 62% seen once. It was from alopecia areata patients that lesional scalp punch biopsies and peripheral blood were collected. Sequencing used skin, obtained at week 0. All receptors come from a human donor with alopecia areata.

V is TRBV30 and J is TRBJ2-7; 8 bases agree with TRBD2. CDR1 and CDR2 (germline): GTSNPN, SVGIG (reference sequence). J lost 8 bases, V lost 0 bases, and 21 bases had no gene match. The CDR3 has 18 residues. The CDR3 loop reads CAWSVKEGGTSNRRKQYF. CDR3 DNA: TGTGCCTGGAGTGTAAAGGAAGGAGGGACTAGTAATCGTCGGAAGCAGTACTTC. Complete variable domain (other parts from reference TRBV30 and TRBJ2-7): SQTIHQWPATLVQPVGSPLSLECTVEGTSNPNLYWYRQAAGRGLQLLFYSVGIGQISSEVPQNLSASRPQDRQFILSSKKLLLSDSGFYLCAWSVKEGGTSNRRKQYFGPGTRLTVT.

V is TRBV7-8 and J is TRBJ2-7, with D unclear. This CDR3 is 14 amino acids long. V lost 6 bases, J lost 0 bases, and 12 bases lay in between. Germline-derived CDR1 and CDR2 are SGHVS and FQNEAQ. The CDR3 DNA reads as TGTGCCAGCAGTCAAGGAGACTTCTCCTACGAGCAGTACTTC. Amino acid sequence: CASSQGDFSYEQYF. The variable domain in full, completed from reference TRBV7-8 and TRBJ2-7, reads GAGVSQSPRYKVAKRGQDVALRCDPISGHVSLFWYQQALGQGPEFLTYFQNEAQLDKSGLPSDRFFAERPEGSVSTLKIQRTQQEDSAVYLCASSQGDFSYEQYFGPGTRLTVT.

This chain links TRBV23-1 with TRBJ2-5, with D possibly TRBD1 on 5 matching bases. TRBV23-1 is labeled an ORF, and its function is uncertain. CDR3 length: 17 amino acids. Trimming removed 2 bases from V and 4 bases from J, with 20 bases in between. CDR3 in DNA: TGCGCCAGCAGTCAACCTTCCCGCCAGGACATTTTAGAGACCCAGTACTTC. This encodes CASSQPSRQDILETQYF.

The rearrangement joins TRBV6-6 to TRBJ2-3; D remains unclear. Germline-derived CDR1 and CDR2 are MNHNY and SVGAGI (reference sequence). Trimming left V 4 bases short and J 5 bases short, with 4 bases between. The CDR3 sequence is 11 residues long. CDR3 DNA: TGTGCCAGCAGTTCCGGAGATACGCAGTATTTT. Its protein product is CASSSGDTQYF.

The chain is built from TRBV6-6 and TRBJ1-1; D is ambiguous. Germline V gene lookup returns CDR1 MNHNY and CDR2 SVGAGI (reference sequence). V was pared by 7 bases and J by 2 bases, with 20 bases between. The CDR3 loop spans 16 amino acids. CDR3 sequence: CASTKKGGIKNTEAFF. CDR3 coding DNA: TGTGCCAGCACTAAGAAGGGAGGGATAAAAAACACTGAAGCTTTCTTT.

The chain uses TRBV6-5 and TRBJ1-2; 9 positions match TRBD1. The J segment lost 8 bases and the V segment lost 5 bases, leaving 12 bases of the junction unmatched. Germline V gene sequence: CDR1 MNHEY, CDR2 SVGAGI. This CDR3 is built from 15 residues. CDR3 sequence reads: CASSHGTGTGRGYTF. CDR3 DNA sequence: TGTGCCAGCAGTCATGGCACCGGGACAGGGCGCGGCTACACCTTC.

The rearrangement uses TRBV19 and TRBJ1-5; a weak D match, TRBD1 (5 bases). CDR1 and CDR2 (germline): LNHDA, SQIVND (reference sequence). Trimming left V 7 bases short and J 0 bases short, with 13 bases between. The CDR3 totals 15 residues. The CDR3 DNA reads TGTGCCAGTATGCCAGGGCACCATAGCAATCAGCCCCAGCATTTT. Translation gives CASMPGHHSNQPQHF.

The V gene is TRBV6-1, the J gene TRBJ2-3, with 12 bases identical to TRBD2. CDR1 is MNHNS and CDR2 is SASEGT in the germline V gene. The CDR3 is 15 residues long. V lost 10 bases to trimming and J lost 5 bases; unmatched junction nucleotides: 10. The CDR3, as DNA: TGTGCCACCCAAGAACTAGCGGGAGGAGGAGATACGCAGTATTTT. Translated, it gives CATQELAGGGDTQYF.

This chain links TRBV5-1 with TRBJ2-1, with D unresolved. Deletions cut 4 bases from V and 0 bases from J, with 11 bases between. CDR1 is SGHRS, CDR2 YFSETQ, per germline. The CDR3 has 15 amino acids. The DNA of the CDR3 is TGCGCCAGCAGCGTCAGCCATCTCTCCTACAATGAGCAGTTCTTC. It encodes CASSVSHLSYNEQFF.

This chain joins TRBV4-1 and TRBJ2-5; TRBD2 agrees at 8 bases. The CDR3 length is 13 residues. V gave up 8 bases and J gave up 2 bases; unmatched junction bases: 4. CDR1 is MGHRA, CDR2 YSYEKL, per germline. The CDR3 sequence: CASAGGYQETQYF. In DNA, the CDR3 is TGCGCCAGCGCGGGGGGATATCAAGAGACCCAGTACTTC.

This chain joins TRBV4-1 and TRBJ2-7; D is uncertain. The germline CDR1 and CDR2 sequences are MGHRA and YSYEKL. Trimming cost V 3 bases and J 0 bases, with 9 bases left between them. The CDR3 covers 14 residues. CDR3 amino acids: CASSQTPDSYEQYF. CDR3 sequence (DNA): TGCGCCAGCAGCCAGACCCCAGACTCCTACGAGCAGTACTTC.

The chain carries TRBV27 and TRBJ2-2, with 10 bases fitting TRBD1. The trim removed 5 bases at V and 6 bases at J, leaving 3 bases unmatched. CDR1 and CDR2 from the germline V gene are MNHEY and SMNVEV (reference sequence). The length of the CDR3 is 14 residues. The CDR3 region is CASSQGQGPGELFF. CDR3 nucleotide sequence: TGTGCCAGCAGTCAGGGACAGGGGCCCGGGGAGCTGTTTTTT.

The J gene is TRBJ2-3, the V gene TRBV5-1; 12 nucleotides align to TRBD2. The CDR3 contains 19 residues. Germline loops: CDR1 SGHRS, CDR2 YFSETQ. Trimming cost V 0 bases and J 5 bases; bases outside gene matches: 13. CDR3 nucleotides: TGCGCCAGCAGCTTGGGTCTAGCGGGAGGGCCGGACAAGGAAGATACGCAGTATTTT. Encoded protein: CASSLGLAGGPDKEDTQYF.

This chain links TRBV9 with TRBJ2-7; TRBD2 agrees at 11 bases. The CDR3 consists of 16 residues. J was trimmed by 2 bases and V by 0 bases; bases with no gene match: 4. Germline V gene sequence: CDR1 SGDLS, CDR2 YYNGEE. CDR3 bases: TGTGCCAGCAGCGTAGATGTGACTAGCGGGACCTACGAGCAGTACTTC. This sequence encodes CASSVDVTSGTYEQYF.

The genes are TRBV7-9 and TRBJ1-1; a weak D match, TRBD1 (6 bases). The CDR3 has 14 amino acids. Germline assignment: CDR1 SEHNR and CDR2 FQNEAQ (reference sequence). Deletions cut 6 bases from V and 4 bases from J, with 15 bases between. The CDR3 DNA reads as TGTGCCAGCAGGGGGCCGGGGGCGGCCACTGAAGCTTTCTTT. Encoded protein: CASRGPGAATEAFF.

V usage is TRBV19 and J usage is TRBJ1-6; D is possibly TRBD1 (5 bases). The V end lost 8 bases, the J end lost 7 bases, and 12 bases lay between the germline ends. This CDR3 is built from 13 residues. Germline CDR1 is LNHDA and CDR2 is SQIVND (reference sequence). CDR3 in amino acids: CASSGTANSPLHF. In DNA form, the CDR3 reads TGTGCCAGTTCCGGGACGGCGAATTCACCCCTCCACTTT.

About this clone: The same CDR3 is also encoded by other DNA sequences in this sample. This chain links TRBV6-5 with TRBJ2-2, with 8 bases identical to TRBD1. The CDR3 has 16 amino acids. CDR1 MNHEY and CDR2 SVGAGI come from the germline V gene. V lost 3 bases to trimming and J lost 6 bases; unmatched junction nucleotides: 9. The CDR3, as DNA: TGTGCCAGCAGTTATGGGAGGACAGGGTCGCCCGGGGAGCTGTTTTTT. This encodes CASSYGRTGSPGELFF.

This clone is judged medium-sized. This chain connects TRBV5-5 to TRBJ2-6, with 7 bases identical to TRBD1. The V gene's germline CDR1 is SGHKS and CDR2 YYEKEE (reference sequence). The ends lost 3 bases at V and 1 base at J; junction bases unmatched: 4. CDR3 size: 16 residues. The CDR3 DNA reads TGTGCCAGCAGCTCCTTCAGGGGGTCTGGGGCCAACGTCCTGACTTTC. This gives the protein CASSSFRGSGANVLTF. Variable domain in full (rest from reference TRBV5-5 and TRBJ2-6): DAGVTQSPTHLIKTRGQQVTLRCSPISGHKSVSWYQQVLGQGPQFIFQYYEKEERGRGNFPDRFSARQFPNYSSELNVNALLLGDSALYLCASSSFRGSGANVLTFGAGSRLTVL.

Details on this clone: This sample includes further DNA sequences coding for the same CDR3. The chain recombines TRBV6-5 with TRBJ1-2, with 11 bases lining up with TRBD1. The germline CDR1 and CDR2 sequences are MNHEY and SVGAGI. The CDR3 runs 12 residues. V dropped 8 bases and J dropped 7; count of bases not matched to a gene: 3. The CDR3 here is CASGGQGGGYTF. CDR3 nucleotide sequence: TGTGCCAGCGGGGGACAGGGGGGTGGCTACACCTTC.

Only a few counts were recorded for this clone. V is TRBV29-1 and J is TRBJ2-1; D is undetermined. This CDR3 contains 12 residues. Trimming removed 4 bases from V and 6 bases from J, with 10 bases in between. Germline CDR1 and CDR2: SQVTM and ANQGSEA. The CDR3 reads CSVGQLLNEQFF. CDR3 DNA sequence: TGCAGCGTTGGCCAACTTCTCAATGAGCAGTTCTTC.

This clone was found a few times. The chain joins TRBV25-1 to TRBJ2-1; possible D gene TRBD1, 6 bases. The CDR3 sequence is 15 residues long. The V end lost 3 bases, the J end lost 8 bases, and 17 bases lay between the germline ends. Germline loops: CDR1 MGHDK, CDR2 SYGVNS. CDR3 protein: CASSDRQEVPHEQFF. CDR3 sequence (DNA): TGTGCCAGCAGTGACCGACAGGAGGTACCACATGAGCAGTTCTTC. Full variable domain (missing parts from reference TRBV25-1 and TRBJ2-1): EADIYQTPRYLVIGTGKKITLECSQTMGHDKMYWYQQDPGMELHLIHYSYGVNSTEKGDLSSESTVSRIRTEHFPLTLESARPSHTSQYLCASSDRQEVPHEQFFGPGTRLTVL.